This passage covers 3 T cell receptor beta chains from one sample sequenced in a study of cytomegalovirus exposure and HLA in healthy donors. The primer mix had 60 Vbeta and 13 Jbeta primers. TCRdb's copy holds only in-frame clones and misses some; the assay was immunoSEQ multiplex PCR. The repertoire consists of approximately 150,000 clones, with around 75% occurring once and the leading ten covering approximately 1.6%. What was sequenced was PBMCs. Receptors originate from a woman aged 40 to 50 in good health and CMV-seronegative.

Turning to this clone: One junction end disagrees with the germline gene, perhaps due to a read error. Other DNA sequences within the sample encode an identical CDR3. This chain links TRBV27 with TRBJ1-1, with TRBD1 matching over 10 bases. The germline CDR1 and CDR2 sequences are MNHEY and SMNVEV (reference sequence). The CDR3 sequence is 14 residues long. The CDR3 coding sequence is TGTGCCAGCAGGACCGGGACAGGGGCCACTGAAGCTTTCTTC. Amino acid sequence: CASRTGTGATEAFF.

V and J are TRBV7-9 and TRBJ2-5, with D possibly being TRBD1 (6 bases). CDR1 and CDR2 from the germline V gene are SEHNR and FQNEAQ (reference sequence). This CDR3 spans 15 amino acids. V lost 1 base, J lost 1 base, and 10 bases lay in between. In nucleotides, the CDR3 is TGTGCCAGCAGCTTAGAGGCAGGGGCCCAAGAGACCCAGTACTTC. Translation: CASSLEAGAQETQYF.

The chain links TRBV6-5 to TRBJ1-2, with a weak D call TRBD1 (5 bases). The germline V and J ends were trimmed by 8 bases and 8 bases, with 18 bases remaining between them. Germline loops: CDR1 MNHEY, CDR2 SVGAGI. The CDR3 totals 13 residues. The CDR3 sequence is CASAPGLSSGYTF. In nucleotides, the CDR3 is TGTGCCAGCGCTCCAGGGTTAAGTAGCGGCTACACCTTC.